The source of this T cell receptor (beta chain) is a study of esophageal squamous cell carcinoma under preoperative chemotherapy. Study-level information: Both tumor-infiltrating lymphocytes and peripheral blood T cells were profiled. Study-level findings and limits: Clonal contraction, more than amplification, hit abundant clones after paclitaxel-nedaplatin. Tumor-infiltrating lymphocytes showed no significant post-chemotherapy TCR diversity increase, unlike peripheral T cells.

TCRdb recomputed calls from the PCR reads with MiXCR, one row per CDR3 protein. Counted here are approximately 12,000 distinct CDR3 sequences, 50% to 55% occurring once; the ten biggest clones make up 16%. Concerning this clonotype itself: Its specificity is not known.

Time point reported: before preoperative PTX-NDP chemotherapy. Patients received paclitaxel-nedaplatin as preoperative chemotherapy before surgery. The clonotype was recovered from a human donor with esophageal squamous cell carcinoma. The donor label of this sample is uncertain. This material was obtained from a patient given preoperative chemotherapy.

The chain's CDR3 is CASSNGAELFF. For the CDR3, the DNA is TGTGCCAGCAGTAACGGGGCAGAGCTGTTTTTT. V gene TRBV6-5 combines with J gene TRBJ2-1; D possibly uses TRBD1 or TRBD2 (5 bases each). The DNA end is more similar to TRBJ2-2, so the J call may be wrong. This CDR3 region has 11 residues. The germline V gene has CDR1 MNHEY and CDR2 SVGAGI.